The clone carrying this T cell receptor beta chain was observed many times. V lost 10 bases and J lost 0; bases outside the gene matches: 9. CDR1 and CDR2 from the germline V gene are ENHRY and SYGVKD. CDR3 size: 15 residues. Using unique molecular identifiers, the investigators prepared the TCRbeta library. TCRdb used MiXCR to reprocess the PCR reads, holding one entry per CDR3 protein. The data hold fewer than 350,000 distinct CDR3 sequences, with approximately 10% observed a single time. This specimen belongs to a study of T-cell reconstitution after alpha-beta-depleted transplantation in children.

The chain joins TRBV10-3 to TRBJ1-5, with 7 positions matching TRBD1. The sequence came from a male patient aged 2-10 years who had a stem cell transplant for chronic granulomatous disease, so the T cells may come from the graft donor. Material: peripheral blood, obtained 180 days after TCRalphabeta/CD19-depleted stem cell transplant. CDR3 in amino acids: CATRGDSYSNQPQHF. The CDR3 DNA reads TGTGCCACCCGGGGGGACAGTTATAGCAATCAGCCCCAGCATTTT.